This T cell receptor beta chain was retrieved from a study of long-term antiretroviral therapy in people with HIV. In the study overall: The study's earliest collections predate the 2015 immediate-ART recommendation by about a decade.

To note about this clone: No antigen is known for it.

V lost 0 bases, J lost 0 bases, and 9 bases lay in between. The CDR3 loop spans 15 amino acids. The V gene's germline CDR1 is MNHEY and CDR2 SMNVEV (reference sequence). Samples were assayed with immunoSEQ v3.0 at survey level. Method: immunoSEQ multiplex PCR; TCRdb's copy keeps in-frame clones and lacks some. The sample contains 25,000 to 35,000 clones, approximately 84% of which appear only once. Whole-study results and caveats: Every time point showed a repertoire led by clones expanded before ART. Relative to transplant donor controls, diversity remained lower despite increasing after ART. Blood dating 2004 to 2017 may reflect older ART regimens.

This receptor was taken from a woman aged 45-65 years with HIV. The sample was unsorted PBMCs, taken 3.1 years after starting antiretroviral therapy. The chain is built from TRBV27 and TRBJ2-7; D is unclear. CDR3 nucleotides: TGTGCCAGCAGTTTATCGTCGGCCAGCTCCTACGAGCAGTACTTC. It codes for CASSLSSASSYEQYF.